This TCR beta chain was sequenced during a study of blood T cell repertoires in COVID-19. Original processing notes: Using reference gene primer amplification, nucleated cell counts were estimated. TCRdb's table, derived via immunoSEQ multiplex PCR, lists solely in-frame clones and lacks some. The DNA gave D and trimming, while V, J and clone size come from that table. Seen here are roughly 380,000 clones, roughly 87% observed once, and the top ten hold 2.5% to 3%. After removal of 3 bases from V and 3 bases from J, the junction contained 4 bases not matched to a gene. CDR1 and CDR2 (germline): MNHEY, SMNVEV (reference sequence). There are 14 residues in the CDR3.

The sequence derives from a woman aged 25-40 years who had recovered from COVID-19. Sample: PBMCs or T cells enriched from blood (not recorded which). J is TRBJ1-2 and V is TRBV27, with 7 nucleotides matching TRBD1. CDR3 bases: TGTGCCAGCAGTTTCAGGGGGTCCGACTATGGCTACACCTTC. Its translation is CASSFRGSDYGYTF.